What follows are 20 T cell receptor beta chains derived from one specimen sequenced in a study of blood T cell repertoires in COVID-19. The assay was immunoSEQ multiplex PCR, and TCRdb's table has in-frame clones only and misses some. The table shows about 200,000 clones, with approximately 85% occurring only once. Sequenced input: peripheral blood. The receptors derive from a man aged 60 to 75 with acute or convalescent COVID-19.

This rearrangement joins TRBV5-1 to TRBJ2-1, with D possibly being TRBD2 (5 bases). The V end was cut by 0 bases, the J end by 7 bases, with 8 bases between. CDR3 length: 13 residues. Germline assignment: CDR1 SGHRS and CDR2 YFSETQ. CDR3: CASSLGGSNEQFF. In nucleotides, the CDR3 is TGCGCCAGCAGCTTGGGAGGGAGTAATGAGCAGTTCTTC.

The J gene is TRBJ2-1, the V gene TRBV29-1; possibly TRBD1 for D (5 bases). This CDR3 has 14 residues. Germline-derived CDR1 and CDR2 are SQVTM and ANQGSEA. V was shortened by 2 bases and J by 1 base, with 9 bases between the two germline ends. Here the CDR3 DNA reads TGCAGCGTTGAAAAGGCAGGGTCCTACAATGAGCAGTTCTTC. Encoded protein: CSVEKAGSYNEQFF.

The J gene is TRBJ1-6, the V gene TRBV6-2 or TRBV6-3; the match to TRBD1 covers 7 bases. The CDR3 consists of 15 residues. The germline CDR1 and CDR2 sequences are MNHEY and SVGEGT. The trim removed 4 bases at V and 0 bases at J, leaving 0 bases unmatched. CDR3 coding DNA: TGTGCCAGCAGTTGGGACAGCTCCTATAATTCACCCCTCCACTTT. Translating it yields CASSWDSSYNSPLHF.

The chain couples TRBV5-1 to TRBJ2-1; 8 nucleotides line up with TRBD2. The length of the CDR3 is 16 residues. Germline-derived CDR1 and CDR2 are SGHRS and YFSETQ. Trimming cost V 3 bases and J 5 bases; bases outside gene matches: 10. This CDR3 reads CASSSGGTPSNNEQFF. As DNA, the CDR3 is TGCGCCAGCAGCTCGGGGGGGACCCCATCCAACAATGAGCAGTTCTTC.

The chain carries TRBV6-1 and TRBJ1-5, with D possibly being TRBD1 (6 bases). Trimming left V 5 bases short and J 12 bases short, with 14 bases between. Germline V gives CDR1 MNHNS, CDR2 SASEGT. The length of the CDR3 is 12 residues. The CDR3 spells CASSSRQESQHF. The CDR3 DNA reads TGTGCCAGCAGTAGTCGACAGGAGAGCCAGCATTTT.

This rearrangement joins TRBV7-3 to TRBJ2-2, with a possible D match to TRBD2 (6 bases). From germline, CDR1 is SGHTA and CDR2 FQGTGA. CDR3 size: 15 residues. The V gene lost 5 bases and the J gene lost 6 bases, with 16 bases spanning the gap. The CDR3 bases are TGTGCCAGCAGCCCAACGGTCGGGGGATCCGGGGAGCTGTTTTTT. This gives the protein CASSPTVGGSGELFF.

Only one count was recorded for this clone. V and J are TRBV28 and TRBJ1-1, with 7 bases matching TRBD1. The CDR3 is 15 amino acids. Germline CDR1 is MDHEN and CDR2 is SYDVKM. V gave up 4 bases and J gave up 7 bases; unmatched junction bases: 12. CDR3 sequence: CASSSPGQDDFEAFF. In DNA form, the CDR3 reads TGTGCCAGCAGTTCGCCCGGACAGGACGATTTTGAAGCTTTCTTT.

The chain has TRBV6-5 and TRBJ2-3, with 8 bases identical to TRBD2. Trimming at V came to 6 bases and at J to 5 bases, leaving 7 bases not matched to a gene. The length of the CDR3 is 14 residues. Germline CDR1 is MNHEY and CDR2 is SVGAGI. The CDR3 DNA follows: TGTGCCAGCAGGCGGAGCGGGAGACAAGATACGCAGTATTTT. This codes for CASRRSGRQDTQYF.

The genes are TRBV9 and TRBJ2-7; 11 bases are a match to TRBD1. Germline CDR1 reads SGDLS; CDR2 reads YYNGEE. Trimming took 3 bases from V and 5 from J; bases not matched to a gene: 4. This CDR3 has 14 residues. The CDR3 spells CASSDRDRGDEQYF. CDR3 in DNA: TGTGCCAGCAGCGACCGGGACAGGGGGGACGAGCAGTACTTC.

The CDR3: CASSLLAGEADTQYF. Here the CDR3 DNA reads TGCGCCAGCAGCTTACTAGCGGGAGAGGCAGATACGCAGTATTTT. The V call is TRBV5-1, the J call TRBJ2-3; TRBD2 aligns across 11 bases. V was clipped by 2 bases and J by 4 bases; unmatched bases: 3. The CDR3 consists of 15 residues. Looked up from germline, CDR1 is SGHRS and CDR2 is YFSETQ.

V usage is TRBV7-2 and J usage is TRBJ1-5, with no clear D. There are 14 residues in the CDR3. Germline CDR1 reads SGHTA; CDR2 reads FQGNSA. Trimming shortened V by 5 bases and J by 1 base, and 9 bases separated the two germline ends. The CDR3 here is CASSPPGSNQPQHF. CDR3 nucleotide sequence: TGTGCCAGCAGCCCGCCGGGAAGCAATCAGCCCCAGCATTTT. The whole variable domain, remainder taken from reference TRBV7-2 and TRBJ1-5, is GAGVSQSPSNKVTEKGKDVELRCDPISGHTALYWYRQSLGQGLEFLIYFQGNSAPDKSGLPSDRFSAERTGGSVSTLTIQRTQQEDSAVYLCASSPPGSNQPQHFGDGTRLSIL.

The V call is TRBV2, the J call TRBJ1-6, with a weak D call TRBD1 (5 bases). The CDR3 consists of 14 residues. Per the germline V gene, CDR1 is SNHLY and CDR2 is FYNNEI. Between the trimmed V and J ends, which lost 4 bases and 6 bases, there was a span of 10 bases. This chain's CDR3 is CASSGPGPNSPLHF. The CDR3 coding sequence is TGTGCCAGCAGTGGTCCAGGGCCTAATTCACCCCTCCACTTT.

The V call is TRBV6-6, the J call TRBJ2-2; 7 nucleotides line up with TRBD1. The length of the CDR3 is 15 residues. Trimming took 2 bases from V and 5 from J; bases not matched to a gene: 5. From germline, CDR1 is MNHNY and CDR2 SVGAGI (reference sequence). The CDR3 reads CASSYAGGETGELFF. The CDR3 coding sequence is TGTGCCAGCAGTTACGCAGGGGGAGAGACCGGGGAGCTGTTTTTT.

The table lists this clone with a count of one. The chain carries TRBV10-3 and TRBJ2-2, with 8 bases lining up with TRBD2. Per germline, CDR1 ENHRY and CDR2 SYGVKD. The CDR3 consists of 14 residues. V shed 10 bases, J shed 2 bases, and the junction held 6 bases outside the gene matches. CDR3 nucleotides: TGTGCCAGCGGCGGGACTAGTAACACCGGGGAGCTGTTTTTT. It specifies CASGGTSNTGELFF.

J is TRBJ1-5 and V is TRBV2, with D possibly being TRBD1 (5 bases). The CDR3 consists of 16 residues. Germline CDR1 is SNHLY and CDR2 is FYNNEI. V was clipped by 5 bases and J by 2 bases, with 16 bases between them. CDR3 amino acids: CASSSRAGLGNQPQHF. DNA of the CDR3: TGTGCCAGCAGTTCCCGCGCGGGACTTGGCAATCAGCCCCAGCATTTT.

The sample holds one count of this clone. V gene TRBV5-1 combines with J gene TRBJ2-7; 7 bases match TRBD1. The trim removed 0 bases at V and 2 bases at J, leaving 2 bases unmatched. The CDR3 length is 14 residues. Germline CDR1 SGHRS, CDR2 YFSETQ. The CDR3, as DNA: TGCGCCAGCAGCTTGGACAGGGGCACCTACGAGCAGTACTTC. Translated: CASSLDRGTYEQYF.

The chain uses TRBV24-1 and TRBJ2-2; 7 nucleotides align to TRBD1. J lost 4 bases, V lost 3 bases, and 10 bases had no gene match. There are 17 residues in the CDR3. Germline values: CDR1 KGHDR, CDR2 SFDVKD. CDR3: CATSDPRQGRATGELFF. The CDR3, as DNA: TGTGCCACCAGTGATCCACGACAGGGCAGGGCCACCGGGGAGCTGTTTTTT.

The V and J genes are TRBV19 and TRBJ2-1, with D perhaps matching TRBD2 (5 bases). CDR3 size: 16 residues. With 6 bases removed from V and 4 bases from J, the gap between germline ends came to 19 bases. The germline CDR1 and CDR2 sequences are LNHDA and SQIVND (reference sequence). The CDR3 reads CASSPAAQRRYNEQFF. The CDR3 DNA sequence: TGTGCCAGTAGCCCCGCTGCCCAGCGGAGATACAATGAGCAGTTCTTC.

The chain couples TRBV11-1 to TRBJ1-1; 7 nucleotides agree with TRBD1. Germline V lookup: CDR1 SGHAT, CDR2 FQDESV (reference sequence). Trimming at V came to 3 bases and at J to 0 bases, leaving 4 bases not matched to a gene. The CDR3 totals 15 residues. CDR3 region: CASSLGTVLNTEAFF. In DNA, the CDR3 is TGTGCCAGCAGCTTGGGGACAGTGCTGAACACTGAAGCTTTCTTT.

CDR3: CASSFPTRGQNEAFF. In DNA, the CDR3 is TGTGCCAGCAGCTTCCCTACCCGGGGACAGAATGAGGCTTTCTTT. The rearrangement joins TRBV11-2 to TRBJ1-1; 7 nucleotides agree with TRBD1. Germline lookup yields CDR1 SGHAT and CDR2 FQNNGV. V shed 3 bases and J 11 bases; nucleotides not matched to a gene: 15. The CDR3 has 15 amino acids.